This TCR beta chain originates from a study of blood T cell repertoires in COVID-19 (dated by TCRdb to about 2020). Context from the whole study: Samples covering the acute and convalescent phases of COVID-19 were provided by collaborators in the United States, Italy and Spain. The prospective study material was composed of cDNA or gDNA derived from T cells, B-cell-depleted T cells, or PBMCs. The dataset comprised deeply sampled blood TCRbeta repertoires from subjects exposed to, actively infected with, or recovered from COVID-19. The repertoires were released in a freely available public database intended as a resource for research on the immune response to SARS-CoV-2. Samples came from the ongoing ImmuneRACE study (first 160 participants) plus 1,254 subjects from 6 global collaborators. The sample metadata nearly always contained a de-identified subject ID, COVID-19 status, age in years and sex. Where HLA class I and class II types were available, the types were taken from metadata supplied by the sample provider, not from assay-based typing.

This clone was observed a single time. It lacks a known antigen. Per-base qualities were not stored, and no clone one base away is much larger. TCRbeta CDR3 regions were amplified from genomic DNA using the immunoSEQ Assay, a bias-controlled multiplex PCR. As for the authors' bioinformatics: The number of nucleated cells in each sample was estimated from the amplification of reference gene primers within the assay. Sequence reads were collapsed and filtered to measure the absolute abundance of every unique TCRbeta CDR3 rearrangement. Productive Simpson clonality was computed per sample as the square root of Simpson's diversity index over productive rearrangements. TCRdb re-hosts the immuneACCESS table, in-frame sequences only. Its copies lack some clones; in the studies checked, an unresolved V gene accounts for under half of them, and the cause for the rest is not known. V, J and clone size are taken as reported in that table, and D and trimming were inferred from the DNA itself. The sample table records 350,000 to 400,000 clones; approximately 89% of these occur just once. Of the sample, about 1.7% is held by the ten largest clones.

General study outcomes and caveats: The amount of clinical and demographic metadata varied by source and participant and was provided uncurated.

Participants in the prospective study were aged about 18 to 89 years, lived in over 20 United States geographic areas, and enrolled through a virtual design. In the prospective study, cohorts were assigned on the basis of participant-reported clinical history obtained from a screening survey and a study questionnaire. Recovered participants in ImmuneRACE Cohort 3 were defined by two consecutive negative NP/OP PCR tests, clearance by a healthcare professional, or resolution of symptoms. Each participant in the prospective study had whole blood, serum and a nasopharyngeal or oropharyngeal swab collected by mobile phlebotomists. Participants in the prospective study had the option to provide additional blood draws and questionnaires over a roughly 2-month period. Before DNA extraction, blood samples from the prospective study were shipped at room temperature or frozen. The germline V and J ends show losses of 5 bases and 6 bases respectively, and no gene match explains 4 bases of the junction. The CDR3 holds 13 amino acids from the cysteine to the phenylalanine. The read is trimmed to its CDR3 DNA, 39 bases read in frame from base 1. For CDR1 and CDR2, the germline V gene lists SGHVS and FNYEAQ.

The specimen was PBMCs or T cells enriched from blood (not recorded which). The chain is made from TRBV7-6 and TRBJ1-5, with 7 junctional bases fitting TRBD1. The TCR sequence derives from a woman younger than 45 who had recovered from COVID-19. The CDR3 region has the sequence CASSPSGGQPQHF. The sequenced DNA is TGTGCCAGCAGCCCCTCAGGGGGTCAGCCCCAGCATTTT.